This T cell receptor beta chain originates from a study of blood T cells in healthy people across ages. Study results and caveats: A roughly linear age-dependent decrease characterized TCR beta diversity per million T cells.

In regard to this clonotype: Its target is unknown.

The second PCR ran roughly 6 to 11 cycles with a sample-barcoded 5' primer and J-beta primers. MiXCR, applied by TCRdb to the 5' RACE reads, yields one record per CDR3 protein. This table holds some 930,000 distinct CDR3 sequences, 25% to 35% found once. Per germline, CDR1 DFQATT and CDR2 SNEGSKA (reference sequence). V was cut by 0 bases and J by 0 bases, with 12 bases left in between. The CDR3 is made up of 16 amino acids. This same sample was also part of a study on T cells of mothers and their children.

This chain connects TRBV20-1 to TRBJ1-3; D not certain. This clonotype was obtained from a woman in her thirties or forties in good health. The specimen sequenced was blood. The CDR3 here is CSARDARSLSGNTIYF. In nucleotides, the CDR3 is TGCAGTGCTAGAGATGCCCGGTCCCTCTCTGGAAACACCATATATTTT.